This T cell receptor beta chain comes out of a study of blood T cell repertoires in COVID-19. Looking at the study overall: From the United States, Italy and Spain came samples of acute and convalescent COVID-19.

This clone was counted once. This CDR3 has 15 residues. Germline assignment: CDR1 PRHDT and CDR2 FYEKMQ (reference sequence). Trimming removed 0 bases from V and 7 bases from J, with 15 bases in between. Using immunoSEQ multiplex PCR, the repertoire was profiled, and TCRdb retains in-frame clones only, with some absent. Found here are some 180,000 clones, around 83% of them singletons; the top ten hold around 2.9%. All enrollees were roughly 18 to 90 years old and from fewer than 30 US areas. The chain recombines TRBV13 with TRBJ1-2, with D unresolved. The sequencing input was PBMCs or T cells enriched from blood (not recorded which). This receptor was taken from a woman aged 25 to 39 who had been exposed to COVID-19. CDR3 bases: TGTGCCAGCAGCTTAGGCCGGGGTTCGGTTGTTGGCTACACCTTC. Residues: CASSLGRGSVVGYTF.